A selection of T cell receptor beta chains follows, all from one sample in a study of T cells in Graves' hyperthyroidism and ophthalmopathy. Via MiXCR, TCRdb re-called the multiplex PCR reads, giving one row per CDR3 protein. Among over 700,000 distinct CDR3 sequences listed, around a sixth were seen once. Input material: blood. Receptors originate from a woman aged 45-65 years with Graves' hyperthyroidism that later progressed to Graves' ophthalmopathy. CDR3s include the opening cysteine and the closing phenylalanine or tryptophan. D genes are given only for firm matches. Clone size is shown for a subset of rows, as once, few, many or a class of expanded clone.

TRBV15,TRBJ2-2,TRBD2,.,CATSRQPPGLGTGELFF,TGTGCCACCAGCAGACAACCTCCGGGACTAGGAACCGGGGAGCTGTTTTTT
TRBV9,TRBJ2-3,.,.,CASSVAGITDTQYF,TGTGCCAGCAGCGTTGCGGGGATCACAGATACGCAGTATTTT
TRBV5-4,TRBJ1-2,.,.,CASSLRQVNQGYTF,TGTGCCAGCAGCTTGCGACAGGTGAACCAGGGCTACACCTTC
TRBV7-2,TRBJ2-1,TRBD2,.,CASSFFSPAGGFYNEQFF,TGTGCCAGCAGCTTCTTTAGTCCAGCGGGGGGATTCTACAATGAGCAGTTCTTC
TRBV13,TRBJ1-1,.,few,CASSLHGAALNTEAFF,TGTGCCAGCAGCTTACATGGGGCGGCCTTGAACACTGAAGCTTTCTTT
TRBV6-5,TRBJ2-7,TRBD1,.,CASSYPRGQAYEQYF,TGTGCCAGCAGTTACCCAAGGGGACAGGCCTACGAGCAGTACTTC
TRBV4-1,TRBJ1-2,.,few,CASSQTGTGGYTF,TGCGCCAGCAGCCAAACAGGGACGGGCGGCTACACCTTC
TRBV20-1,TRBJ2-1,TRBD2,few,CSAREALAGSYNEQFF,TGCAGTGCTAGAGAAGCCCTAGCGGGTTCCTACAATGAGCAGTTCTTC
TRBV6-1,TRBJ2-7,TRBD1,few,CASSNGQVYEQYF,TGTGCCAGCAGCAACGGACAGGTATACGAGCAGTACTTC
TRBV20-1,TRBJ1-6,.,.,CSARVWEGVNSPLHF,TGCAGTGCTAGAGTGTGGGAGGGGGTAAATTCACCCCTCCACTTT
TRBV7-9,TRBJ2-3,.,.,CASSSDRHTDTQYF,TGTGCCAGCAGCTCTGACAGGCACACAGATACGCAGTATTTT
TRBV29-1,TRBJ2-4,.,many,CSVVRGATRLQYF,TGCAGCGTCGTCCGCGGGGCCACCCGTCTTCAGTACTTC
TRBV6-1,TRBJ2-2,.,.,CACALQPSNTGELFF,TGTGCTTGTGCTTTGCAGCCTTCGAACACCGGGGAGCTGTTTTTT
TRBV6-1,TRBJ2-4,.,.,CASSSDSSLFLAKNIQYF,TGTGCCAGCAGTTCGGACAGCTCCCTCTTTCTAGCCAAAAACATTCAGTACTTC
TRBV10-3,TRBJ1-2,TRBD1,.,CAIRPQGAYVGGYTF,TGTGCCATCAGGCCCCAGGGGGCGTATGTTGGTGGCTACACCTTC
TRBV27,TRBJ1-1,.,many,CASSLSYGSGTEAFF,TGTGCCAGCAGTTTATCATACGGGAGTGGGACTGAAGCTTTCTTT
TRBV14,TRBJ2-1,.,.,CASSPKPVSPYNEQFF,TGTGCCAGCAGCCCGAAGCCGGTCTCCCCCTACAATGAGCAGTTCTTC
TRBV10-3,TRBJ1-1,.,few,CAISESGGMNTEAFF,TGTGCCATCAGTGAGTCAGGCGGCATGAACACTGAAGCTTTCTTT
TRBV10-1,TRBJ1-1,.,.,CASSEFMNTEAFF,TGCGCCAGCAGTGAGTTTATGAACACTGAAGCTTTCTTT
TRBV30,TRBJ1-2,.,.,CAAKGGMSGYTF,TGTGCCGCGAAAGGGGGTATGTCTGGCTACACCTTC
TRBV4-1,TRBJ2-3,TRBD2,.,CASSLQASGSTDTQYF,TGCGCCAGCAGCCTCCAGGCTAGCGGCAGCACAGATACGCAGTATTTT
TRBV20-1,TRBJ1-6,TRBD1,many,CSAIGTGVESPLHF,TGCAGTGCTATTGGGACAGGAGTAGAGTCACCCCTCCACTTT
TRBV6-1,TRBJ2-3,.,once,CASSQQGLKPDTQYF,TGTGCCAGCAGCCAACAGGGCCTAAAACCAGATACGCAGTATTTT
TRBV13,TRBJ2-7,.,many,CASSSGTHYEQYF,TGTGCCAGCAGCTCCGGGACGCACTACGAGCAGTACTTC
TRBV6-1,TRBJ1-1,TRBD1,many,CASHRVKGANTEAFF,TGTGCCAGCCACCGCGTCAAGGGGGCGAACACTGAAGCTTTCTTT
TRBV20-1,TRBJ2-5,TRBD2,.,CSAREFSGGGYQETQYF,TGCAGTGCTAGAGAATTTAGCGGGGGGGGGTACCAAGAGACCCAGTACTTC
TRBV19,TRBJ1-2,.,few,CASSTPLTGTPGYTF,TGTGCCAGTAGTACCCCCTTAACGGGAACTCCCGGCTACACCTTC
TRBV5-1,TRBJ1-2,TRBD1,.,CASSLDRVNYGYTF,TGTGCCAGCAGCTTAGACAGGGTTAACTATGGCTACACCTTC
TRBV20-1,TRBJ1-6,TRBD1,few,CSARRPERRGPIDSPLHF,TGCAGTGCTAGAAGGCCTGAGAGGAGGGGGCCTATCGATTCACCCCTCCACTTT
TRBV9,TRBJ1-2,TRBD1,once,CASSGRDSQTLNYGYTF,TGTGCCAGCAGCGGCCGGGACAGCCAAACTCTAAACTATGGCTACACCTTC
TRBV15,TRBJ2-5,.,.,CATSRGGGKLETQYF,TGTGCCACCAGCAGAGGCGGCGGGAAGCTGGAGACCCAGTACTTC
TRBV24-1,TRBJ2-1,TRBD2,.,CATSEWRGEHNEQFF,TGTGCCACCAGTGAATGGCGGGGGGAACACAATGAGCAGTTCTTC
TRBV2,TRBJ1-1,.,many,CASGVITGTDYTEAFF,TGTGCCAGCGGGGTGATAACCGGGACGGACTACACTGAAGCTTTCTTT
TRBV29-1,TRBJ2-7,TRBD1,many,CSVDSGTGGEQYF,TGCAGCGTTGATTCCGGGACAGGAGGCGAGCAGTACTTC
TRBV11-2,TRBJ2-6,.,many,CASSSGANVLTF,TGTGCCAGCAGCTCTGGGGCCAACGTCCTGACTTTC
TRBV7-9,TRBJ1-4,.,.,CASSTPGTPNEKLFF,TGTGCCAGCAGCACGCCCGGGACACCTAATGAAAAACTGTTTTTT
TRBV20-1,TRBJ2-1,.,.,CSARRGAGVNEQFF,TGCAGTGCTAGAAGGGGAGCAGGGGTCAATGAGCAGTTCTTC
TRBV15,TRBJ2-1,TRBD1,.,CATSSFTGTGVMNEQFF,TGTGCCACCAGCAGTTTTACCGGGACAGGGGTTATGAATGAGCAGTTCTTC
TRBV12-3/TRBV12-4,TRBJ2-5,TRBD2,many,CASSLRAGGHQETQYF,TGTGCCAGCAGTTTACGGGCGGGGGGCCACCAAGAGACCCAGTACTTC
TRBV9,TRBJ1-1,.,few,CASSVAVEATTEAFF,TGTGCCAGCAGCGTAGCCGTGGAGGCTACCACTGAAGCTTTCTTT
TRBV13,TRBJ2-3,TRBD2,.,CASSWGLAGGDTQYF,TGTGCCAGCAGCTGGGGACTAGCGGGGGGAGATACGCAGTATTTT
TRBV19,TRBJ2-2,TRBD2,.,CASSISGGTNTGELFF,TGTGCCAGTAGTATATCCGGGGGGACGAACACCGGGGAGCTGTTTTTT
TRBV10-3,TRBJ1-1,TRBD1,many,CAITGTGRNTEAFF,TGTGCCATCACTGGGACAGGGAGGAACACTGAAGCTTTCTTT
TRBV12-3/TRBV12-4,TRBJ1-1,.,few,CASSFGNGAFF,TGTGCCAGCAGTTTTGGCAATGGTGCTTTCTTT
TRBV10-3,TRBJ1-2,.,.,CAISEGPHYGYTF,TGTGCCATCAGTGAAGGTCCACACTATGGCTACACCTTC
TRBV20-1,TRBJ2-5,.,many,CSARSGGLETQYF,TGCAGTGCCAGGTCTGGGGGGCTGGAGACCCAGTACTTC
TRBV28,TRBJ2-5,TRBD1,many,CASSQTGVVDRETQYF,TGTGCCAGCAGCCAAACAGGGGTGGTCGATCGGGAGACCCAGTACTTC
TRBV20-1,TRBJ2-1,TRBD2,many,CSARDWSGGSYNEQFF,TGCAGTGCTAGAGATTGGAGCGGGGGGTCCTACAATGAGCAGTTCTTC
TRBV5-1,TRBJ2-2,.,few,CASSLQVNTGELFF,TGCGCCAGCAGCCTACAGGTGAACACCGGGGAGCTGTTTTTT
TRBV18,TRBJ2-6,.,.,CASGDSGANVLTF,TGTGCCAGCGGGGACTCTGGGGCCAACGTCCTGACTTTC